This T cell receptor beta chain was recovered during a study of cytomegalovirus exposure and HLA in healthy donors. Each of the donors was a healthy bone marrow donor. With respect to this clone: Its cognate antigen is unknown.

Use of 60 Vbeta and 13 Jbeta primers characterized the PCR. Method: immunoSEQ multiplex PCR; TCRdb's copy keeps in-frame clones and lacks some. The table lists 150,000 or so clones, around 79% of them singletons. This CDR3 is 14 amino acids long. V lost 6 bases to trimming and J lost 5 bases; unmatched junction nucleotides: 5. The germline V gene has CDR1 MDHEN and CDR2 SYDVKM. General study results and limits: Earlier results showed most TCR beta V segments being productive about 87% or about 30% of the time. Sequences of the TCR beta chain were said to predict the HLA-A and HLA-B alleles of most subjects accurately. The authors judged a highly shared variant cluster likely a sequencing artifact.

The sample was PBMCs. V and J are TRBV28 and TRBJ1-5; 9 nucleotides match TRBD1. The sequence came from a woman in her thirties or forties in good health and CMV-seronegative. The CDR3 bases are TGTGCCAGCAGGAAACAGGGGGCCCATCAGCCCCAGCATTTT. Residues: CASRKQGAHQPQHF. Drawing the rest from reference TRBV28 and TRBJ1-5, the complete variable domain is DVKVTQSSRYLVKRTGEKVFLECVQDMDHENMFWYRQDPGLGLRLIYFSYDVKMKEKGDIPEGYSVSREKKERFSLILESASTNQTSMYLCASRKQGAHQPQHFGDGTRLSIL.